In its sample, the clone carrying this T cell receptor beta chain was seen a few times. The antigen remains undetermined. This sample is part of a study of T-cell memory formation after mild COVID-19. Study overall: TCR clusters were largely donor specific.

V was trimmed by 1 base and J by 3 bases, leaving 17 bases between them. The CDR3 totals 17 residues. CDR1 and CDR2 from the germline V gene are LGHDT and YNNKEL (reference sequence). The TCR alpha and TCR beta cDNA libraries, bearing sample barcodes and UMIs, were generated by 5'RACE using constant-segment primers. Using its own MiXCR run on the 5' RACE reads, TCRdb lists one record per CDR3 protein. There are roughly 160,000 distinct CDR3 sequences in the sample; approximately 10% occur only once, and roughly 3.8% lies in the top ten. Broader study findings: Some clones that responded turned up in pre-infection memory, which suggests that cross-reactive memory joined in. In second-wave clones peaking day 37, SARS-CoV-2 specificity remained unconfirmed.

The receptor was derived from a man aged 18 to 30 who had mild COVID-19 (a few samples of this study predate the infection). Cell type and time point are not known. The sample taken for sequencing was PBMCs or a T cell subset sorted from them (not recorded which). This sequence joins TRBV3-1 and TRBJ2-3; D remains unclear. The CDR3 DNA is TGTGCCAGCAGCCAAGGGTTGCGAGGCAGCCCGACAGATACGCAGTATTTT. Protein: CASSQGLRGSPTDTQYF.